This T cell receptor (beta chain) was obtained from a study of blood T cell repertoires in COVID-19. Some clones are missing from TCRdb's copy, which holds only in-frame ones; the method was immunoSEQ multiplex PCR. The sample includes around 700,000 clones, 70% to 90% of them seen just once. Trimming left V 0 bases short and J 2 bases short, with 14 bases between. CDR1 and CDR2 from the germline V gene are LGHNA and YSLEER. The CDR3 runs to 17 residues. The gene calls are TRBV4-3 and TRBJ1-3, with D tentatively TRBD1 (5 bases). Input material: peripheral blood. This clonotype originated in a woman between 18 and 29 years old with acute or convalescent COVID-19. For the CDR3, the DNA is TGCGCCAGCAGCCAAGATGAGGCGGAGGGGCCTGGAAACACCATATATTTT. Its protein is CASSQDEAEGPGNTIYF.